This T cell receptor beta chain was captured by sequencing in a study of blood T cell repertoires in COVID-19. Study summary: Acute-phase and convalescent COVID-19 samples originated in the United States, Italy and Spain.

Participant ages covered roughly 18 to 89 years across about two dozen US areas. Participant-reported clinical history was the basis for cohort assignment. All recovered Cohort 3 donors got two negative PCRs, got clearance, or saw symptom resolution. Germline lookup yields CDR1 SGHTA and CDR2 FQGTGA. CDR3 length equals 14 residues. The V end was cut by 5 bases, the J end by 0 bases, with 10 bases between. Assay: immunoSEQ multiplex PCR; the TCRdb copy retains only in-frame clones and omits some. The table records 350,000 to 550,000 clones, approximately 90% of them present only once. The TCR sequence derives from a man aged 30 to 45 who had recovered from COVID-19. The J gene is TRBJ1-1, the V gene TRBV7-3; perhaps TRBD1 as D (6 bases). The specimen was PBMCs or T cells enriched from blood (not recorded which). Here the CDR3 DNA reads TGTGCCAGCAGCCCTACAGGGATGAACACTGAAGCTTTCTTT. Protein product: CASSPTGMNTEAFF.